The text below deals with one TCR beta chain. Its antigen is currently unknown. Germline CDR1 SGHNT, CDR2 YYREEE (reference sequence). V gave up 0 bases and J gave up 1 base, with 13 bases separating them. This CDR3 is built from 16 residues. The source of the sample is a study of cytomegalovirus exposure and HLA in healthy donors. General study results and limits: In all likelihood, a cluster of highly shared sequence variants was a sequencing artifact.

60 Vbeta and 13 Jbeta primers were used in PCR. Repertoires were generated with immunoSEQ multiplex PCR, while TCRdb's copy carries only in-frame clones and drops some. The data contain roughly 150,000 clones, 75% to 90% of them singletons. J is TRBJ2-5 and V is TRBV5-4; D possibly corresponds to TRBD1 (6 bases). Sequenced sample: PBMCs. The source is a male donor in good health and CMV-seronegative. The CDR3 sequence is CASSLVGRGFQETQYF. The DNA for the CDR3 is TGTGCCAGCAGCTTGGTTGGCAGGGGTTTCCAAGAGACCCAGTACTTC.